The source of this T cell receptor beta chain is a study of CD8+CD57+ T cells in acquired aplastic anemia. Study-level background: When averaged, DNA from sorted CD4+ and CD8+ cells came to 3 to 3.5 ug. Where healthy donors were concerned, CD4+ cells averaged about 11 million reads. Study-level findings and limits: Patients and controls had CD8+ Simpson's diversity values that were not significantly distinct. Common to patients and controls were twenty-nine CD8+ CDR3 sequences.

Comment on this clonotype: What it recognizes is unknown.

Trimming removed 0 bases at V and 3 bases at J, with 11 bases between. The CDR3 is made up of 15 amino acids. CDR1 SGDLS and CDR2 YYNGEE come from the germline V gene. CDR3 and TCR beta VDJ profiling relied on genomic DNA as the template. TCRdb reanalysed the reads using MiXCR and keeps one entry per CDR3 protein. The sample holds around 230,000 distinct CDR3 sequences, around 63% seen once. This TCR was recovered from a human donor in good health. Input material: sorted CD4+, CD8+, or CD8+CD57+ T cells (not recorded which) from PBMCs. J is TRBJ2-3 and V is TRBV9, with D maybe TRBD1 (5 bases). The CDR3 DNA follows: TGTGCCAGCAGCGTAGAAGGGGTAGGGACAGATACGCAGTATTTT. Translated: CASSVEGVGTDTQYF.